These 5 T cell receptor beta chains were all obtained from the same sample, sequenced in a study of identical twins. TCRdb re-derived calls from the 5' RACE reads in MiXCR, one entry per CDR3 protein. The repertoire has about 490,000 distinct CDR3 sequences, about 15% of them found once; the top ten carry roughly 0.43%. These data were also filed under a second study, of yellow fever vaccine responses in identical twins.

Sequenced input: CD4+ T cells sorted from blood. These receptors all come from a woman between 18 and 30 years old in good health.

The V and J genes are TRBV7-3 and TRBJ2-3, with D tentatively TRBD2 (5 bases). Germline V gene sequence: CDR1 SGHTA, CDR2 FQGTGA. The CDR3 is made up of 13 amino acids. Trimming shortened V by 9 bases and J by 5 bases, and 15 bases separated the two germline ends. The CDR3 region has the DNA TGTGCCAGAAGGAGGTTTGTGGAAGATACGCAGTATTTT. Amino acids: CARRRFVEDTQYF.

The chain combines TRBV5-5 with TRBJ2-1; 7 bases match TRBD1. The germline V gene encodes CDR1 SGHKS and CDR2 YYEKEE (reference sequence). V was clipped by 3 bases and J by 4 bases; unmatched bases: 7. CDR3 length: 15 residues. The CDR3 region has the DNA TGTGCCAGCAGCTATTACGACAGGGATTACAATGAGCAGTTCTTC. It encodes CASSYYDRDYNEQFF. Full variable domain (remainder filled in from reference TRBV5-5 and TRBJ2-1): DAGVTQSPTHLIKTRGQQVTLRCSPISGHKSVSWYQQVLGQGPQFIFQYYEKEERGRGNFPDRFSARQFPNYSSELNVNALLLGDSALYLCASSYYDRDYNEQFFGPGTRLTVL.

Only a few counts were recorded for this clonotype. The J gene is TRBJ2-7, the V gene TRBV10-1; D gene unclear. The CDR3 extends over 12 amino acids. Trimming stripped 11 bases from V and 0 bases from J, with 11 bases between. Germline V lookup: CDR1 WNHNN, CDR2 SYGVQD (reference sequence). Here the CDR3 reads CALGRDSYEQYV. The CDR3 nucleotides are TGCGCCTTAGGAAGGGACTCCTACGAGCAGTACGTC.

This clonotype was picked up a small number of times. The rearrangement links TRBV4-2 to TRBJ1-4, with TRBD1 matching over 11 bases. The CDR3 sequence is 16 residues long. V dropped 0 bases and J dropped 5; count of bases not matched to a gene: 2. Germline values: CDR1 LGHNA, CDR2 YNFKEQ. The CDR3 DNA reads as TGTGCCAGCAGCCAAGAGGGGGACAGGGGGAATGAAAAACTGTTTTTT. Translation gives CASSQEGDRGNEKLFF.

The chain joins TRBV10-3 to TRBJ2-5, with 11 bases fitting TRBD2. The CDR3 totals 16 residues. Germline CDR1 and CDR2: ENHRY and SYGVKD. V dropped 3 bases and J dropped 2; count of bases not matched to a gene: 5. This chain's CDR3 is CAISDRLAGSQETQYF. The CDR3 DNA reads TGTGCCATCAGTGATCGACTAGCGGGGTCACAAGAGACCCAGTACTTC.